What follows is one T cell receptor (beta chain) and its context. Seattle researchers signed up patients amid active infection and tracked them longitudinally. Original processing notes: Estimation of nucleated cell counts relied on the amplification of reference gene primers. Some clones are missing from TCRdb's copy, which holds only in-frame ones; the method was immunoSEQ multiplex PCR. The V and J calls and the clone size are those of that table, but D and trimming were determined from the DNA. The sample contains some 390,000 clones, over 75% of which appear only once. The data derive from a study of blood T cell repertoires in COVID-19. As for the study in general: The United States, Italy and Spain provided the acute and convalescent COVID-19 samples. Sources were T cells, B-cell-depleted T cells, or PBMCs; the material itself was cDNA or gDNA.

The sequence came from a woman aged 40 to 50 with COVID-19, enrolled during active disease. The sample was peripheral blood.

The CDR3 protein is CASSAQGAPGQPQHF. The DNA of the CDR3 is TGTGCCAGCAGCGCTCAGGGGGCGCCCGGTCAGCCCCAGCATTTT. The rearrangement joins TRBV9 to TRBJ1-5; 8 bases are a match to TRBD1. V lost 3 bases and J lost 6; bases outside the gene matches: 8. This CDR3 region has 15 residues. Per the germline V gene, CDR1 is SGDLS and CDR2 is YYNGEE.